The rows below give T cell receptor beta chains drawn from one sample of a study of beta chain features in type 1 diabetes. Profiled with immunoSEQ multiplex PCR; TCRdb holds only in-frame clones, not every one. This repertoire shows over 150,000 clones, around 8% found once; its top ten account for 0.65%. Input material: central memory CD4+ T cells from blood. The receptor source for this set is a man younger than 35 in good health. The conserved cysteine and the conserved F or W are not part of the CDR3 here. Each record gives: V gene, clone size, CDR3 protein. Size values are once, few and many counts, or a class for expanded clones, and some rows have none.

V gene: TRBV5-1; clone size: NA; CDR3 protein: ASSFGGVNTEAF
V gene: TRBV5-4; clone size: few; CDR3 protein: ASSIRDRNTGELF
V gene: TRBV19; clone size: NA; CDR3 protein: ASSIQDQETQY
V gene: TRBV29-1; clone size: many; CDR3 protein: SAAGANTEAF
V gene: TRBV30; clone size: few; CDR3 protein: AWSVQADYGYT
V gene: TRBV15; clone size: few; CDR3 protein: ATSSGQGGREAEKLF
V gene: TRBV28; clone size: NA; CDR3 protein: ASSSFSTSGVGEQY
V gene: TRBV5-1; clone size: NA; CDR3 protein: ASSYGLAHNEQF
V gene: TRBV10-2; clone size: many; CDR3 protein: ASSTSGQETQY
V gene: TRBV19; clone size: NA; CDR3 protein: ASSIAEGADYGYT
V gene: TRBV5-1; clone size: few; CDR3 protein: ASRSTGDYGYT
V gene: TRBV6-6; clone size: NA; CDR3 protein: ASSYRRDNYGYT
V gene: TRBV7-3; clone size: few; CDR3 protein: ASSLSSGGSPYEQY
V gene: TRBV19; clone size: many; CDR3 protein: ASSIVGQLNYGYT
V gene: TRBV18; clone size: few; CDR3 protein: ASSETRTEAF
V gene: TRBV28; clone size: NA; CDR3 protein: ASGDSRNSPLH
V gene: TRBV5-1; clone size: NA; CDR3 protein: ASSFGQYYEQY
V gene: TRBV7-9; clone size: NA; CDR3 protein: ASSLAGATSYNEQF
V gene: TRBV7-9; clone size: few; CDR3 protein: ASSYTPDRDYGYT
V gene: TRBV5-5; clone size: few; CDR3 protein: ASGYRGPDTQY
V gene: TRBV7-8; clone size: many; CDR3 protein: ASSERLQETQY
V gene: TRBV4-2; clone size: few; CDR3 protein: ASSPAGTGSYNEQF
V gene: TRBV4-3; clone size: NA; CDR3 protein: ASSQATGTGILYEQY
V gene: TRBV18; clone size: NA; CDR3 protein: ASSPQSGSYEQY
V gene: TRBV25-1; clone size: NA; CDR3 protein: ASSEFGLTYEQY
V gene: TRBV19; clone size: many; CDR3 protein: ASSNNRGTEAF
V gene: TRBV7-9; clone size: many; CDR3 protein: ASSPKGDRDTGELF
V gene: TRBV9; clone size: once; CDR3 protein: ASSTTGQGRTEAF
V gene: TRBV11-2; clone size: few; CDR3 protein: ASSGGALTRTDTQY
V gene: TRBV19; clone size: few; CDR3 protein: ASSMRGSQEGTQY
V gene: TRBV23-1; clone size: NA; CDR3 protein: ASNPNREHEQY
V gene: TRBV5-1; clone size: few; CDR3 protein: ASSLMQGATGELF